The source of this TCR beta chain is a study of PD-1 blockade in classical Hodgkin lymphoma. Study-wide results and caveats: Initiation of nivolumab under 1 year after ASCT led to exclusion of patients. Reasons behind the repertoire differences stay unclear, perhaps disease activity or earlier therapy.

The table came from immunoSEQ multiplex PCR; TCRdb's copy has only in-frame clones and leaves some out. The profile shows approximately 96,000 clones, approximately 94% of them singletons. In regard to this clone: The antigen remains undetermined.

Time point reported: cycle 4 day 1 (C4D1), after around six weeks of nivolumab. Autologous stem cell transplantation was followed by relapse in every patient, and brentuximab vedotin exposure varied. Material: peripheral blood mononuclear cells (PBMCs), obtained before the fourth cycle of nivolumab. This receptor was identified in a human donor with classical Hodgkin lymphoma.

The CDR3 nucleotides are TGTGCCAGCAGCTCCGACAGGGGACGGGGTTCACCCCTCCACTTT. It codes for CASSSDRGRGSPLHF. This chain joins TRBV7-8 and TRBJ1-6, with 8 bases that match TRBD1. CDR1 SGHVS and CDR2 FQNEAQ come from the germline V gene. Trimming took 4 bases from V and 9 from J; bases not matched to a gene: 8. The CDR3 length is 15 residues. The full variable domain, with the rest looked up from reference TRBV7-8 and TRBJ1-6, is GAGVSQSPRYKVAKRGQDVALRCDPISGHVSLFWYQQALGQGPEFLTYFQNEAQLDKSGLPSDRFFAERPEGSVSTLKIQRTQQEDSAVYLCASSSDRGRGSPLHFGNGTRLTVT.